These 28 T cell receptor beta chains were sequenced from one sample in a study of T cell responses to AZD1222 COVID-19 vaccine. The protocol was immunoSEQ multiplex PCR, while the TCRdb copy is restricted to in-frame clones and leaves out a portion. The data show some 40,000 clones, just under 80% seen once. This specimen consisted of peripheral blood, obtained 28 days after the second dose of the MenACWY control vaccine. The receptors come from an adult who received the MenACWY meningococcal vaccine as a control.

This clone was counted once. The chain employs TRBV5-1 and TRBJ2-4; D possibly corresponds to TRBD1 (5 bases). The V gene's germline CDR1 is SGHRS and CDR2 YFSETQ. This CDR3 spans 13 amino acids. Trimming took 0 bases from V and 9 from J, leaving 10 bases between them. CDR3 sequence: CASSLEGRVIQYF. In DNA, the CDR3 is TGCGCCAGCAGCTTGGAGGGCAGGGTCATTCAGTACTTC.

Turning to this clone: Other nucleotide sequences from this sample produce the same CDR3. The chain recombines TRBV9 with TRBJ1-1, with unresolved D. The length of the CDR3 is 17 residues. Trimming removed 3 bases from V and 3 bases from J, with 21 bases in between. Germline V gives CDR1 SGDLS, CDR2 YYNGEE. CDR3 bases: TGTGCCAGCAGCGCGGGTCATGAGGTGTTGGGTGACACTGAAGCTTTCTTT. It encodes CASSAGHEVLGDTEAFF.

CDR3 in amino acids: CASSLWLYNSPLHF. The CDR3 coding sequence is TGTGCCAGCAGTTTATGGCTTTATAATTCACCCCTCCACTTT. The chain has TRBV27 and TRBJ1-6; D remains unclear. The V end was cut by 1 base, the J end by 4 bases, with 5 bases between. CDR1 is MNHEY, CDR2 SMNVEV, per germline (reference sequence). CDR3 length equals 14 residues.

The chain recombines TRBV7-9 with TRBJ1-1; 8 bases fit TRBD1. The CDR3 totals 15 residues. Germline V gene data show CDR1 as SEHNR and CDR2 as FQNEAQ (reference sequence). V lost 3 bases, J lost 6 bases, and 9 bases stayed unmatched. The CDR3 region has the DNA TGTGCCAGCAGCTTTGCAGGGGGCTGGAATTCTGAAGCTTTCTTT. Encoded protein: CASSFAGGWNSEAFF. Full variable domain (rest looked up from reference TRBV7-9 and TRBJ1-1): DTGVSQNPRHKITKRGQNVTFRCDPISEHNRLYWYRQTLGQGPEFLTYFQNEAQLEKSRLLSDRFSAERPKGSFSTLEIQRTEQGDSAMYLCASSFAGGWNSEAFFGQGTRLTVV.

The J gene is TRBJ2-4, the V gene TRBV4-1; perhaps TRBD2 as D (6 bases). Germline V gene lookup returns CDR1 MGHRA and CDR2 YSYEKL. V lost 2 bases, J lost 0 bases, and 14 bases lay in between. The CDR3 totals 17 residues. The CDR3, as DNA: TGCGCCAGCAGCCAAAGGGGAGGACTACTAGCCAAAAACATTCAGTACTTC. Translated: CASSQRGGLLAKNIQYF.

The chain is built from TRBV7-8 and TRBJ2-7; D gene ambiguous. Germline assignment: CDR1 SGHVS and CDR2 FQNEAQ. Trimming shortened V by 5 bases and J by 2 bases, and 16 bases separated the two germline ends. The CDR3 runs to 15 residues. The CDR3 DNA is TGTGCCAGCAGCGCCCGTCGGACCCTTACCTACGAGCAGTACTTC. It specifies CASSARRTLTYEQYF.

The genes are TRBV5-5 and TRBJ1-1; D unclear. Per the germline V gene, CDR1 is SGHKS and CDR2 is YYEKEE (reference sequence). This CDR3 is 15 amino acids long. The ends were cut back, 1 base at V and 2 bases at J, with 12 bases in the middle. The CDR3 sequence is CASSLSTGYNTEAFF. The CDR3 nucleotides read TGTGCCAGCAGCTTGAGTACGGGTTACAACACTGAAGCTTTCTTT. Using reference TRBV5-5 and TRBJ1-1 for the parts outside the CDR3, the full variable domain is DAGVTQSPTHLIKTRGQQVTLRCSPISGHKSVSWYQQVLGQGPQFIFQYYEKEERGRGNFPDRFSARQFPNYSSELNVNALLLGDSALYLCASSLSTGYNTEAFFGQGTRLTVV.

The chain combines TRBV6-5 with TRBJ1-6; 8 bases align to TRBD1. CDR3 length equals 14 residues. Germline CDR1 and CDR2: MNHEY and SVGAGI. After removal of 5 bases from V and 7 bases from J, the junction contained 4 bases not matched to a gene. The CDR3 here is CASSRTGKNSPLHF. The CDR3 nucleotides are TGTGCCAGCAGTAGGACAGGGAAGAATTCACCCCTCCACTTT.

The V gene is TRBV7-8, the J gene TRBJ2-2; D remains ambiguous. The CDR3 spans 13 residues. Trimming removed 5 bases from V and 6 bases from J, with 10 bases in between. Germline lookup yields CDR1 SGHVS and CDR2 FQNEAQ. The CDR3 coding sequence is TGTGCCAGCAGCCCGAGTCTGGCCGGGGAGCTGTTTTTT. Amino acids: CASSPSLAGELFF.

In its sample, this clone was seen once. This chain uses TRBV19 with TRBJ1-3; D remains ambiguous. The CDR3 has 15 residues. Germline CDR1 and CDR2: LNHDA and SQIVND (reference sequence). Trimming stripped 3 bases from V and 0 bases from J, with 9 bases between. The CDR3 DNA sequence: TGTGCCAGTAGTATTTCCTTCCGCTCTGGAAACACCATATATTTT. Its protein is CASSISFRSGNTIYF.

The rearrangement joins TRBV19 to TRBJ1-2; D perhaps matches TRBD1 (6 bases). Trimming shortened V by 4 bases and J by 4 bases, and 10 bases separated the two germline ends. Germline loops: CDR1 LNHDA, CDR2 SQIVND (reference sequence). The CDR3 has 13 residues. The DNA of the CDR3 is TGTGCCAGTAGTAGCCAGGGGAGCTATGGCTACACCTTC. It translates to CASSSQGSYGYTF.

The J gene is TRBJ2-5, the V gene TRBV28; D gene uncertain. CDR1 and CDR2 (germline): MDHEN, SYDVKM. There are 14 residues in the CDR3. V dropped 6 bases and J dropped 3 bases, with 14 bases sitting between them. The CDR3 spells CASSTPKAKETQYF. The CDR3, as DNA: TGTGCCAGCAGCACCCCGAAAGCTAAAGAGACCCAGTACTTC.

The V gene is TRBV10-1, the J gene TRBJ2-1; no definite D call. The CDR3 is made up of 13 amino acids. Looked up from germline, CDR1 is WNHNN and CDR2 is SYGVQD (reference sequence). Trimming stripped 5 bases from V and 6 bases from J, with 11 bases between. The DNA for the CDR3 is TGCGCCAGCAGTTCGAGTAAGGGCAATGAGCAGTTCTTC. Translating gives CASSSSKGNEQFF.

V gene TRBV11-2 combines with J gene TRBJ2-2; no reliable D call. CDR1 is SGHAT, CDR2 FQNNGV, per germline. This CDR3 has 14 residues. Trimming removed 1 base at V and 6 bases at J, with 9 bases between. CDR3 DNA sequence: TGTGCCAGCAGCTTAGTTTCCGGGTCCGGGGAGCTGTTTTTT. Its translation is CASSLVSGSGELFF.

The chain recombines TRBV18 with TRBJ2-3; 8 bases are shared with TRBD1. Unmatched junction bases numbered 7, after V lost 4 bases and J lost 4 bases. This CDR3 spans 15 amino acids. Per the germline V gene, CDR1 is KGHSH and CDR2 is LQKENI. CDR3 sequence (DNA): TGTGCCAGCTCACTTGGACAGGGAGGTGCAGATACGCAGTATTTT. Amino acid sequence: CASSLGQGGADTQYF.

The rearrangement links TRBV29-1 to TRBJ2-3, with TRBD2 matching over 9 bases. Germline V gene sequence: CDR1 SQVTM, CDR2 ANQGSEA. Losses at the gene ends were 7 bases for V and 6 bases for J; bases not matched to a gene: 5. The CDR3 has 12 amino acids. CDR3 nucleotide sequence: TGCAGCGGTAGCGGGAGAGGCGATACGCAGTATTTT. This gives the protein CSGSGRGDTQYF.

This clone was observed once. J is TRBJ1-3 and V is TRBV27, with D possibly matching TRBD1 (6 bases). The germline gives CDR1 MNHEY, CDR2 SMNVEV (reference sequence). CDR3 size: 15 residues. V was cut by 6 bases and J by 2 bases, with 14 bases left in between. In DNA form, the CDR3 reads TGTGCCAGCAGCAAACAGGGTCCGGCTGGAAACACCATATATTTT. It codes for CASSKQGPAGNTIYF.

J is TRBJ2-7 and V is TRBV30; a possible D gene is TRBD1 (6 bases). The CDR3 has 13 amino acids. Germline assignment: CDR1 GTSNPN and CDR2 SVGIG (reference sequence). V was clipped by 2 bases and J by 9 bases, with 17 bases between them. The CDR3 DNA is TGTGCCTGGAGTCCAGGGACATTATCTGGGCAGTACTTC. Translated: CAWSPGTLSGQYF.

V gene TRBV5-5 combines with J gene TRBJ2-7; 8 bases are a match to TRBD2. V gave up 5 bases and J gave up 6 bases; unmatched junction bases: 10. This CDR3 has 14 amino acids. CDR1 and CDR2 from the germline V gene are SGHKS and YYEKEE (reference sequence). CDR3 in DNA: TGTGCCAGCAGTCACGGACTAGCTTCCCCCGAGCAGTACTTC. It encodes CASSHGLASPEQYF.

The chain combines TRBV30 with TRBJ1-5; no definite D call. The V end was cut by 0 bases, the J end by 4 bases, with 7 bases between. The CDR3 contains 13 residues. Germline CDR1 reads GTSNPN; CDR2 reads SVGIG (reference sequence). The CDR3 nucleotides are TGTGCCTGGAGTGTATTCGGGAATCAGCCCCAGCATTTT. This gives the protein CAWSVFGNQPQHF.

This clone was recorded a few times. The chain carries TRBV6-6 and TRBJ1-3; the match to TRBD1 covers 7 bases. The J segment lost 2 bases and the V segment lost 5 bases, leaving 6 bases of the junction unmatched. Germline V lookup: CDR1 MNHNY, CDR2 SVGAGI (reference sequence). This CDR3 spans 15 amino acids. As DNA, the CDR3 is TGTGCCAGCAGTCGACAGGGAATTCCTGGAAACACCATATATTTT. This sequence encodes CASSRQGIPGNTIYF.

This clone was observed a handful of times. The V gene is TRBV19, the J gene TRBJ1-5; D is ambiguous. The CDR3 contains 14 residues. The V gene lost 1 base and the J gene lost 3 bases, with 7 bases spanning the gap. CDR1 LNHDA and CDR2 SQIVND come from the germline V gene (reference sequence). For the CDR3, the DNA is TGTGCCAGTAGTATAGGGCTCCACAATCAGCCCCAGCATTTT. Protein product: CASSIGLHNQPQHF.

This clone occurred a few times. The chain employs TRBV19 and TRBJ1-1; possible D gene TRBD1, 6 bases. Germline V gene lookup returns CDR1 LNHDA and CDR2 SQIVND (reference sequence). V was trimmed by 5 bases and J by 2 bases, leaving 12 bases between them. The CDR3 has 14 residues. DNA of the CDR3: TGTGCCAGTAGTTCAAGACAGGATAACACTGAAGCTTTCTTT. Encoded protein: CASSSRQDNTEAFF.

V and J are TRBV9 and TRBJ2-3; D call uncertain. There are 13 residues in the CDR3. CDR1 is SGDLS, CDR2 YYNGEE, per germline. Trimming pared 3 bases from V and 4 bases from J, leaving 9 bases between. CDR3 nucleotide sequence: TGTGCCAGCAGCGAATCGAACTCAGATACGCAGTATTTT. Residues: CASSESNSDTQYF.

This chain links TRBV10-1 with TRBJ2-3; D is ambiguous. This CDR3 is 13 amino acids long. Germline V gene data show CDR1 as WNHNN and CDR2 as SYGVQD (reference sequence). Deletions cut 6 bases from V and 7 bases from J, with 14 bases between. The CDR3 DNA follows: TGCGCCAGCAGCAGAGCTCGAGCTTATACGCAGTATTTT. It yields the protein CASSRARAYTQYF.

In nucleotides, the CDR3 is TGTGCCAGCAGCCAAGAAGTCGGGGAGCATGAGCAGTTCTTC. Protein sequence: CASSQEVGEHEQFF. This chain connects TRBV4-2 to TRBJ2-1; maybe TRBD2 (5 bases). The CDR3 is 14 amino acids. V lost 0 bases, J lost 8 bases, and 11 bases lay in between. Germline values: CDR1 LGHNA, CDR2 YNFKEQ.

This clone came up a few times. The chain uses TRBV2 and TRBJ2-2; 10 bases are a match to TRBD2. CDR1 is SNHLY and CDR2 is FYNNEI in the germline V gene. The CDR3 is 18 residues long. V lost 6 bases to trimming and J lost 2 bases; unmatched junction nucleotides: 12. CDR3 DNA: TGTGCCAGCAGCTCCGAGGGAGCGGGGGGGCCTAACACCGGGGAGCTGTTTTTT. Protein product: CASSSEGAGGPNTGELFF. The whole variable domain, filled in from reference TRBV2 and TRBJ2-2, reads EPEVTQTPSHQVTQMGQEVILRCVPISNHLYFYWYRQILGQKVEFLVSFYNNEISEKSEIFDDQFSVERPDGSNFTLKIRSTKLEDSAMYFCASSSEGAGGPNTGELFFGEGSRLTVL.

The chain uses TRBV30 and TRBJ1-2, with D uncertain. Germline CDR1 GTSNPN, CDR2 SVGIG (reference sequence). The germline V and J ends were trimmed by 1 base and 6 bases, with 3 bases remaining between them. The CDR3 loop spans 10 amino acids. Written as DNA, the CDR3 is TGTGCCTGGAGTGGGGATGGCTACACCTTC. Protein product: CAWSGDGYTF.